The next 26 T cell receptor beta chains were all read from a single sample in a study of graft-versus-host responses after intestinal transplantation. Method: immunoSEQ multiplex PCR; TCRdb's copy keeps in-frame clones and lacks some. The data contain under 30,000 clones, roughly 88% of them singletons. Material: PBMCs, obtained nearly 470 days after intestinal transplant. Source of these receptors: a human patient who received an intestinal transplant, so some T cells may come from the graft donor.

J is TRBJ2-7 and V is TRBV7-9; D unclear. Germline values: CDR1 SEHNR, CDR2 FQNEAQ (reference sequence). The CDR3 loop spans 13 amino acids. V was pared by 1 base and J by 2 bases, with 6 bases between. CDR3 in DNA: TGTGCCAGCAGCTTAGGCACAACCTACGAGCAGTACTTC. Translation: CASSLGTTYEQYF.

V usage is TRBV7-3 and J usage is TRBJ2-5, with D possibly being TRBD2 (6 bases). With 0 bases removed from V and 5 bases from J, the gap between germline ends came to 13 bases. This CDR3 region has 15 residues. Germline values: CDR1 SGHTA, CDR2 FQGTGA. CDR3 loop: CASSLTGGDGETQYF. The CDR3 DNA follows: TGTGCCAGCAGCTTAACGGGGGGAGACGGGGAGACCCAGTACTTC. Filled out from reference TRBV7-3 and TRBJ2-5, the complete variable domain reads GAGVSQTPSNKVTEKGKYVELRCDPISGHTALYWYRQSLGQGPEFLIYFQGTGAADDSGLPNDRFFAVRPEGSVSTLKIQRTERGDSAVYLCASSLTGGDGETQYFGPGTRLLVL.

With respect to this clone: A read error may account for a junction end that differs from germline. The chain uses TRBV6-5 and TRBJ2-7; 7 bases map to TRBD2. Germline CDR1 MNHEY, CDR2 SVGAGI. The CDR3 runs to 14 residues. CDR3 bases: TGTGCCATCAGTTCAAGCGGGACCCCCTACGAGCAGTACTTC. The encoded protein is CAISSSGTPYEQYF.

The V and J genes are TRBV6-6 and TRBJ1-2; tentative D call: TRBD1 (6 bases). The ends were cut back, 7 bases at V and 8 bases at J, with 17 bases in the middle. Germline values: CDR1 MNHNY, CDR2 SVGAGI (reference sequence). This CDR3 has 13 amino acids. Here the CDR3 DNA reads TGTGCCAGCACCGACAAGGGGGGCTCAGGCTACACCTTC. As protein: CASTDKGGSGYTF.

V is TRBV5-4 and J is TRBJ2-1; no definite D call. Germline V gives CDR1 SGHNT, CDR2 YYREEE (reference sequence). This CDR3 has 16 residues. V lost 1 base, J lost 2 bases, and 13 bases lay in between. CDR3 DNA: TGTGCCAGCAGCTTGCCCAGCGCGAATACCTACAATGAGCAGTTCTTC. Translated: CASSLPSANTYNEQFF.

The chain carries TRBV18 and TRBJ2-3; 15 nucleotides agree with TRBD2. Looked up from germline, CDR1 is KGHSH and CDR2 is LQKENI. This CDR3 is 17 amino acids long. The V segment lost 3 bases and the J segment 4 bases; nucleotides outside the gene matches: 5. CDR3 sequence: CASSPAGLAGGSDTQYF. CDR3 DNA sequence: TGTGCCAGCTCACCCGCCGGACTAGCGGGAGGGTCAGATACGCAGTATTTT.

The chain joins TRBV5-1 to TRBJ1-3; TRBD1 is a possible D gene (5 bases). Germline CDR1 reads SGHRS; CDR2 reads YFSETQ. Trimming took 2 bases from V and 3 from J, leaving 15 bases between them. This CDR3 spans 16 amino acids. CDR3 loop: CASSFGSGGDGNTIYF. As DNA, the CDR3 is TGCGCCAGCAGCTTTGGGAGCGGAGGGGATGGAAACACCATATATTTT.

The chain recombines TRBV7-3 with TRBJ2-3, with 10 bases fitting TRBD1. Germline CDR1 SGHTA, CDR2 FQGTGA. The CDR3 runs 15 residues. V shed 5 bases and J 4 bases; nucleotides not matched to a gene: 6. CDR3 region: CASSTRQGAADTQYF. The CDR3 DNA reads TGTGCCAGCAGCACTAGACAGGGGGCCGCAGATACGCAGTATTTT.

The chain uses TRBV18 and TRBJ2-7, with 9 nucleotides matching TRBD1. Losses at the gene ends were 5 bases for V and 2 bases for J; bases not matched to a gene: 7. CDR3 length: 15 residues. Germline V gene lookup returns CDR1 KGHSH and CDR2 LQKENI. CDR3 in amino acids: CASSVTGTGPYEQYF. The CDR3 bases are TGTGCCAGCTCAGTCACCGGGACAGGGCCCTACGAGCAGTACTTC.

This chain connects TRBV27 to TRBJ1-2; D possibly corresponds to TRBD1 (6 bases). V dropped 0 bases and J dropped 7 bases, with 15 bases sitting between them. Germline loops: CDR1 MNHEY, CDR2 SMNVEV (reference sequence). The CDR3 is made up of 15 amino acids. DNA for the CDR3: TGTGCCAGCAGTTTATCGACAGGACGCCGGTCTGGCTACACCTTC. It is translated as CASSLSTGRRSGYTF.

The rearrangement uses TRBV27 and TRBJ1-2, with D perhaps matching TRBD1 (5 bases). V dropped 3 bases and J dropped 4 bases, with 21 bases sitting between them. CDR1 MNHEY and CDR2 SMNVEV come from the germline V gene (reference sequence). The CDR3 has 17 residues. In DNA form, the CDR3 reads TGTGCCAGCAGTTTTCGGGGCGGGCAAGGGCCCTTCTATGGCTACACCTTC. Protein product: CASSFRGGQGPFYGYTF.

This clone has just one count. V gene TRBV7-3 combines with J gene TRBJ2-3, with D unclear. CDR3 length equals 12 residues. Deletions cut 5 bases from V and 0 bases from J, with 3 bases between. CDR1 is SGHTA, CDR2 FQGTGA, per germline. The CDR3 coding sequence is TGTGCCAGCAGCCCCAGCACAGATACGCAGTATTTT. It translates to CASSPSTDTQYF.

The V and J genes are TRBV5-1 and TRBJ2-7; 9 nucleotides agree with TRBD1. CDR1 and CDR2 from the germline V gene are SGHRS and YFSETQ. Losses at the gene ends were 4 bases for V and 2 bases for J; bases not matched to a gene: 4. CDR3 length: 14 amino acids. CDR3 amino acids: CASSKTGGPYEQYF. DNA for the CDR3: TGCGCCAGCAGCAAGACAGGGGGGCCCTACGAGCAGTACTTC.

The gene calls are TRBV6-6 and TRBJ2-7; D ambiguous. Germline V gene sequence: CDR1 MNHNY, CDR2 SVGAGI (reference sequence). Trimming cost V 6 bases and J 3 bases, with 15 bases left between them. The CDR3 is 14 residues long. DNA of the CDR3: TGTGCCAGCAGCCCCCGTCCTTGGGGCTACGAGCAGTACTTC. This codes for CASSPRPWGYEQYF.

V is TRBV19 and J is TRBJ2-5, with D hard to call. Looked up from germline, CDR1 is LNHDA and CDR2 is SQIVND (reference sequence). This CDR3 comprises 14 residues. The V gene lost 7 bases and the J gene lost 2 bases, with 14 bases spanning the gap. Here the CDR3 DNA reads TGTGCCAGTAAAGCCCAGTTCCTACAAGAGACCCAGTACTTC. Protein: CASKAQFLQETQYF.

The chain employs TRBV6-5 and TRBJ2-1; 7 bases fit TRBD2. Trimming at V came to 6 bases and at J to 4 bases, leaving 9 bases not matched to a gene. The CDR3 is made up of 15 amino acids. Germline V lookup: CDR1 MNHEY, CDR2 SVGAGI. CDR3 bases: TGTGCCAGCAGCCTCGGGACTAACGGGTACAATGAGCAGTTCTTC. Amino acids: CASSLGTNGYNEQFF.

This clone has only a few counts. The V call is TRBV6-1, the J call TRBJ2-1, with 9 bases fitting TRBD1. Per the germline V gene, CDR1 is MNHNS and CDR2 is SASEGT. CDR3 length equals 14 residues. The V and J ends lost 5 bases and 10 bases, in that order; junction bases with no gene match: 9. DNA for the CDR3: TGTGCCAGCAGTCCCGGGACAGGGTATCGGGAGCAGTTCTTC. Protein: CASSPGTGYREQFF.

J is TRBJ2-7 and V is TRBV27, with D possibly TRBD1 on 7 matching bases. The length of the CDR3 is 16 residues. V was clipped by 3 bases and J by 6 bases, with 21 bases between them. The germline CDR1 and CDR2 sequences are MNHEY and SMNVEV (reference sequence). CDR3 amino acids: CASSLGAWGQGGEQYF. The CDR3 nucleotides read TGTGCCAGCAGTTTGGGCGCGTGGGGGCAGGGGGGCGAGCAGTACTTC.

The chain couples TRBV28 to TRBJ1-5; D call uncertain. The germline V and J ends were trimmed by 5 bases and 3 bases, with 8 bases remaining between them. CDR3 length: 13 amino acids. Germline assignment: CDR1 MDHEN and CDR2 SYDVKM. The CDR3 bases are TGTGCCAGCAGTAACCCCCCCAATCAGCCCCAGCATTTT. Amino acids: CASSNPPNQPQHF.

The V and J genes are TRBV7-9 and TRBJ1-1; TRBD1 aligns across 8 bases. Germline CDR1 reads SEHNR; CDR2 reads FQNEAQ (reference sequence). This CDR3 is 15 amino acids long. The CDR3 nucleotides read TGTGTATCTGGACAGGGCTCCTCCATGAACACTGAAGCTTTCTTT. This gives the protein CVSGQGSSMNTEAFF. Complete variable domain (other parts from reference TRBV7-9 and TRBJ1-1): DTGVSQNPRHKITKRGQNVTFRCDPISEHNRLYWYRQTLGQGPEFLTYFQNEAQLEKSRLLSDRFSAERPKGSFSTLEIQRTEQGDSAMYLCVSGQGSSMNTEAFFGQGTRLTVV.

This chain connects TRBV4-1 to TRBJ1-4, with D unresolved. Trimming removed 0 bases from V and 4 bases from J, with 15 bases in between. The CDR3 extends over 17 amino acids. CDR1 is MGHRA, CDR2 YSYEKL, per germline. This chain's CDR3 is CASSQDVVTAYNEKLFF. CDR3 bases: TGCGCCAGCAGCCAAGATGTCGTAACGGCTTATAATGAAAAACTGTTTTTT.

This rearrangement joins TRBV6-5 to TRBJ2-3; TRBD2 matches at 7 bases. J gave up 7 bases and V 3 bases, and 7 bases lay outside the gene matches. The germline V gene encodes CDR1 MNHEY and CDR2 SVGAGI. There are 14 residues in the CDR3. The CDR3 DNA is TGTGCCAGCAGTTATGCGGAGGGAGGGAATACGCAGTATTTT. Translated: CASSYAEGGNTQYF.

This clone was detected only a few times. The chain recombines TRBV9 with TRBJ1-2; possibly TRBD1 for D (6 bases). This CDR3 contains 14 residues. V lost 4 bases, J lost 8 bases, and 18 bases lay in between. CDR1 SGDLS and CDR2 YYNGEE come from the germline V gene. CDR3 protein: CASSSTGTSVGYTF. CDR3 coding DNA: TGTGCCAGCAGCAGTACCGGGACATCGGTGGGCTACACCTTC. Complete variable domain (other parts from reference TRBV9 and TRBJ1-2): DSGVTQTPKHLITATGQRVTLRCSPRSGDLSVYWYQQSLDQGLQFLIQYYNGEERAKGNILERFSAQQFPDLHSELNLSSLELGDSALYFCASSSTGTSVGYTFGSGTRLTVV.

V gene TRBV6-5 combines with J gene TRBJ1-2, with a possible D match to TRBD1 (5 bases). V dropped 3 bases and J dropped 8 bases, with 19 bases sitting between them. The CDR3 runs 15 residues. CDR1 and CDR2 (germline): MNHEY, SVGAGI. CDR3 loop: CASSYSGTSKGGYTF. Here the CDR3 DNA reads TGTGCCAGCAGTTATTCCGGGACTTCAAAGGGGGGCTACACCTTC.

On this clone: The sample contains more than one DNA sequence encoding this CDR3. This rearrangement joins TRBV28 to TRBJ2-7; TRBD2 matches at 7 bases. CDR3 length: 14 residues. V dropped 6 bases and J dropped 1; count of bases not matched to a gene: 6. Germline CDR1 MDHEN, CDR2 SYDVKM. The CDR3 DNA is TGTGCCAGCAGCCCCGGGGGGTTATCCTACGAGCAGTACTTC. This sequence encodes CASSPGGLSYEQYF.

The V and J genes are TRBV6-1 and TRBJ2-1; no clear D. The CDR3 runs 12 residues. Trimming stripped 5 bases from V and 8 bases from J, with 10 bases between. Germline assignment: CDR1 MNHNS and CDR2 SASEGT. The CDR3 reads CASSSRYDEQFF. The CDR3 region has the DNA TGTGCCAGCAGTTCCAGGTACGATGAGCAGTTCTTC.